This is a list of T cell receptor beta chains from one sample in a study of OX40 agonist ivuxolimab in advanced cancers. The table came from immunoSEQ multiplex PCR; TCRdb's copy has only in-frame clones and leaves some out. The table lists roughly 100,000 clones, about 80% of them singletons. Specimen: CD4+ or CD8+ T cells sorted from blood, collected in a trial of the OX40 agonist ivuxolimab. These receptors were obtained from an adult with an advanced solid tumor such as melanoma, head and neck, liver or kidney cancer. CDR3s include the opening cysteine and the closing phenylalanine or tryptophan. The D gene is left open where the match is weak. Not every row has a clone size; where given, it reads once, few, many or a size class.

j_gene: TRBJ2-7
d_gene: NA
v_gene: TRBV28
abundance: few
CDR3nt: TGTGCCAGCATAGGGCTAGTGGAGTACGAGCAGTACTTC
CDR3aa: CASIGLVEYEQYF

j_gene: TRBJ2-7
d_gene: TRBD1
v_gene: TRBV2
abundance: NA
CDR3nt: TGTGCCAGCAGTGAGGGGGCCAGGGGGCGATTCGAGCAGTACTTC
CDR3aa: CASSEGARGRFEQYF

j_gene: TRBJ1-6
d_gene: NA
v_gene: TRBV4-1
abundance: medium-sized
CDR3nt: TGCGCCAGCAGCCAGACTGGTCAGGGTGATTCACCCCTCCACTTT
CDR3aa: CASSQTGQGDSPLHF

j_gene: TRBJ1-1
d_gene: NA
v_gene: TRBV7-6
abundance: NA
CDR3nt: TGTGCCAGCAGCCCTCGACAGACGAACACTGAAGCTTTCTTT
CDR3aa: CASSPRQTNTEAFF

j_gene: TRBJ2-3
d_gene: NA
v_gene: TRBV7-8
abundance: NA
CDR3nt: TGTGCCAGCAGCTTAGCTGGCTCGGGTACGCAGTATTTT
CDR3aa: CASSLAGSGTQYF

j_gene: TRBJ2-3
d_gene: TRBD1
v_gene: TRBV5-6
abundance: NA
CDR3nt: TGTGCCAGCAGCACAGGGGACAGGAGCACAGATACGCAGTATTTT
CDR3aa: CASSTGDRSTDTQYF

j_gene: TRBJ2-5
d_gene: TRBD2
v_gene: TRBV5-4
abundance: NA
CDR3nt: TGTGCCAGCAGCCTCGGGACTAGCGGGGGGGCACGAGAGACCCAGTACTTC
CDR3aa: CASSLGTSGGARETQYF

j_gene: TRBJ2-3
d_gene: TRBD1
v_gene: TRBV6-5
abundance: NA
CDR3nt: TGTGCCAGCAGTAGGGACAGGGGCCTTAGCGATACGCAGTATTTT
CDR3aa: CASSRDRGLSDTQYF

j_gene: TRBJ1-1
d_gene: TRBD1
v_gene: TRBV7-2
abundance: NA
CDR3nt: TGTGCCAGCAGCTTAGGGTTACAGGGGGGCACTGAAGCTTTCTTT
CDR3aa: CASSLGLQGGTEAFF

j_gene: TRBJ1-4
d_gene: TRBD1
v_gene: TRBV4-3
abundance: NA
CDR3nt: TGCGCCAGCAGCCAGGCCCGGGACAGGACCGCAACTAATGAAAAACTGTTTTTT
CDR3aa: CASSQARDRTATNEKLFF